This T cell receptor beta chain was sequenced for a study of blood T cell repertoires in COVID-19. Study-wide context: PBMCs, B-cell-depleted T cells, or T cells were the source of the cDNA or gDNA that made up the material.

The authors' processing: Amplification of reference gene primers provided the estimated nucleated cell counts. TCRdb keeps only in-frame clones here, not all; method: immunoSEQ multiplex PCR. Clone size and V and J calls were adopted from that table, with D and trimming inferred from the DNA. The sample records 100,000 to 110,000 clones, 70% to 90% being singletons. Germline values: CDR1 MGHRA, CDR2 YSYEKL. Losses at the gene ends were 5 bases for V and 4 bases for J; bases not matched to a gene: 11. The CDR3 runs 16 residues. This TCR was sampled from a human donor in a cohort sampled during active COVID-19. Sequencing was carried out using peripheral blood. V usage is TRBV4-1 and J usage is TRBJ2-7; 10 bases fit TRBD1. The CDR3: CASSTNNRDRGYEQYF. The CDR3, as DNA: TGCGCCAGCAGCACCAACAACCGGGACAGGGGTTACGAGCAGTACTTC.